Sequencing of this TCR beta chain was carried out in a study of somatic mutations in cytotoxic T cells in rheumatoid arthritis. Study findings and constraints: An age-related increase in CD8+ clonality was seen in rheumatoid arthritis patients but not in healthy controls.

Note on this clone: The target antigen is unknown.

Repertoires were generated with immunoSEQ multiplex PCR, while TCRdb's copy carries only in-frame clones and drops some. The table includes 23,000 or so clones, 70% to 85% detected once. The material sequenced was CD8+ T cells sorted from blood. The origin of this receptor is a woman between 18 and 30 years old in good health.

The CDR3 reads CASSLLISYEQYF. In DNA, the CDR3 is TGTGCCAGCAGCTTGCTAATCTCCTACGAGCAGTACTTC. The J gene is TRBJ2-7, the V gene TRBV11-2; D gene ambiguous. The CDR3 is made up of 13 amino acids. Trimming left V 3 bases short and J 0 bases short, with 6 bases between. CDR1 and CDR2 from the germline V gene are SGHAT and FQNNGV. Using reference TRBV11-2 and TRBJ2-7 for the parts outside the CDR3, the full variable domain is EAGVAQSPRYKIIEKRQSVAFWCNPISGHATLYWYQQILGQGPKLLIQFQNNGVVDDSQLPKDRFSAERLKGVDSTLKIQPAKLEDSAVYLCASSLLISYEQYFGPGTRLTVT.